Following are 24 T cell receptor beta chains from one sample sequenced in a study of molecular identifiers for immune sequencing clone quantification. TCRdb processed the PCR reads anew with MiXCR; each CDR3 protein has one entry. This sample has 50,000 to 65,000 distinct CDR3 sequences, with under 30% found just once. Sequenced input: naive CD8+ T cells from blood, with Jurkat cell RNA spiked in. Stated subset: FACS-sorted CD8+CD4-CCR7+CD45RA+ naive T cells. All receptors derive from a human donor in good health. Some libraries in this study had Jurkat cell RNA spiked in.

As for this clonotype: A much larger clonotype is one base distant, so this may be a read error. The genes are TRBV24-1 and TRBJ2-3; unclear D gene. CDR3 length: 15 residues. V lost 1 base to trimming and J lost 4 bases, with 11 bases between them. Germline-derived CDR1 and CDR2 are KGHDR and SFDVKD. The CDR3 reads CATSDFGRSSDTQYF. CDR3 DNA sequence: TGTGCCACCAGTGATTTTGGTAGAAGCTCAGATACGCAGTATTTT.

The CDR3 DNA is TGCGCCAGCAGCCAAGATTGGATAAGCACAGATACGCAGTATTTT. It codes for CASSQDWISTDTQYF. The gene calls are TRBV4-3 and TRBJ2-3; D gene ambiguous. Germline CDR1 LGHNA, CDR2 YSLEER. This CDR3 contains 15 residues. V lost 0 bases to trimming and J lost 0 bases, with 7 bases between them.

This clonotype was seen more than once but under ten times. The CDR3 spells CSAGGTGGQTQYF. The CDR3 DNA reads TGCAGCGCTGGGGGGACAGGAGGGCAGACCCAGTACTTC. The chain joins TRBV29-1 to TRBJ2-5; TRBD1 matches 8 bases. J gave up 6 bases and V 7 bases, and 10 bases lay outside the gene matches. This CDR3 has 13 residues. CDR1 is SQVTM and CDR2 is ANQGSEA in the germline V gene.

With regard to this clonotype: One base away lies a much larger clone, so this may be a sequencing read error. The V gene is TRBV5-1, the J gene TRBJ2-3; weak D call: TRBD2 (7 bases). The CDR3 has 16 residues. Germline V gene data show CDR1 as SGHRS and CDR2 as YFSETQ. The chain's CDR3 is CASSLARGADTDTRYF. The CDR3 DNA reads TGCGCCAGCAGCTTGGCCCGGGGGGCTGACACAGATACGCGGTATTTT.

Note on this clonotype: Being one base from a much bigger clone, this may be a read error. The CDR3 loop reads CASSERGFSSEQYF. Written as DNA, the CDR3 is TGTGCCAGCAGCGAACGCGGTTTTTCCAGCGAGCAGTACTTC. The chain uses TRBV14 and TRBJ2-7; D gene ambiguous. Germline V lookup: CDR1 SGHDN, CDR2 FVKESK. The CDR3 has 14 amino acids. Deletions cut 5 bases from V and 6 bases from J, with 17 bases between.

The sample holds many counts of this clonotype. The chain has TRBV7-9 and TRBJ1-1; D may be TRBD1 (5 bases). V was cut by 4 bases and J by 1 base, with 13 bases left in between. Germline-derived CDR1 and CDR2 are SEHNR and FQNEAQ (reference sequence). The CDR3 totals 15 residues. The CDR3 region is CASSSRLTENTEAFF. DNA of the CDR3: TGTGCCAGCAGCTCAAGACTGACAGAGAACACTGAAGCTTTCTTT.

This clonotype occurred a few times. The V and J genes are TRBV5-1 and TRBJ2-3; 11 positions match TRBD2. There are 15 residues in the CDR3. Germline V gene data show CDR1 as SGHRS and CDR2 as YFSETQ. Losses at the gene ends were 6 bases for V and 4 bases for J; bases not matched to a gene: 7. CDR3 sequence reads: CASKSGTSGADTQYF. As DNA, the CDR3 is TGCGCCAGCAAATCCGGGACTAGCGGCGCAGATACGCAGTATTTT.

A remark on this clonotype: This clone may be a read error of a much larger clone one base away. The chain recombines TRBV5-6 with TRBJ1-1; D not certain. Per germline, CDR1 SGHDT and CDR2 YYEEEE. The CDR3 loop spans 14 amino acids. Trimming cost V 0 bases and J 4 bases, with 10 bases left between them. The CDR3 spells CASSLGGIGTEAFF. DNA for the CDR3: TGTGCCAGCAGCTTGGGAGGGATAGGCACTGAAGCTTTCTTT.

This clonotype was observed many times. The rearrangement uses TRBV7-9 and TRBJ2-3; the D gene is possibly TRBD2 (5 bases). CDR3 size: 13 residues. Germline CDR1 and CDR2: SEHNR and FQNEAQ (reference sequence). Trimming shortened V by 5 bases and J by 4 bases, and 10 bases separated the two germline ends. The CDR3 sequence: CASSTTLADTQYF. CDR3 DNA sequence: TGTGCCAGCAGCACCACACTAGCAGATACGCAGTATTTT.

This clonotype was detected many times. The chain recombines TRBV4-3 with TRBJ2-7, with 8 positions matching TRBD1. The CDR3 contains 15 residues. After removal of 0 bases from V and 3 bases from J, the junction contained 4 bases not matched to a gene. Germline CDR1 and CDR2: LGHNA and YSLEER. The DNA for the CDR3 is TGCGCCAGCAGCCAAGACCCAGGGGGCATCTACGAGCAGTACTTC. Protein product: CASSQDPGGIYEQYF.

Concerning this clonotype: This could be a read error, since a much larger clone is one nucleotide away. The chain carries TRBV18 and TRBJ2-7; D is tentatively TRBD1 or TRBD2 (5 bases each). Germline loops: CDR1 KGHSH, CDR2 LQKENI. The length of the CDR3 is 12 residues. The CDR3 sequence: CASPPGTTWQYF. The CDR3 nucleotides read TGTGCCAGCCCACCTGGGACCACCTGGCAGTACTTC.

This clonotype was detected a few times. The chain combines TRBV5-1 with TRBJ2-3, with 13 bases lining up with TRBD2. The CDR3 contains 15 residues. Germline-derived CDR1 and CDR2 are SGHRS and YFSETQ. The J segment lost 4 bases and the V segment lost 3 bases, leaving 2 bases of the junction unmatched. The CDR3 nucleotides are TGCGCCAGCAGCTGGACTAGCGGGGGTTCAGATACGCAGTATTTT. Translated, it gives CASSWTSGGSDTQYF.

This clonotype showed up just a few times. This chain connects TRBV27 to TRBJ2-2; D may correspond to TRBD1 or TRBD2 (6 bases each). Trimming removed 3 bases at V and 7 bases at J, with 12 bases between. Germline CDR1 and CDR2: MNHEY and SMNVEV (reference sequence). The CDR3 spans 14 residues. The CDR3 DNA reads TGTGCCAGCAGTTTCGGGGGCCAGGGCGGGGAGCTGTTTTTT. Its translation is CASSFGGQGGELFF.

Comments on this clonotype: This may come from a read error, since a much larger clone is one base off. The chain combines TRBV28 with TRBJ2-7; 7 bases are a match to TRBD1. V trimming: 6 bases; J trimming: 2 bases; junction bases outside the gene matches: 13. The CDR3 contains 16 residues. Germline V gives CDR1 MDHEN, CDR2 SYDVKM. CDR3 protein: CASSYSNRGSPYEQYF. The CDR3 bases are TGTGCCAGCAGCTATTCAAACAGGGGATCCCCCTACGAGCAGTACTTC.

J is TRBJ2-3 and V is TRBV13; D ambiguous. V lost 5 bases, J lost 1 base, and 7 bases lay in between. The CDR3 spans 13 residues. The germline V gene has CDR1 PRHDT and CDR2 FYEKMQ (reference sequence). Here the CDR3 reads CASSEAGTDTQYF. CDR3 DNA: TGTGCCAGCAGCGAAGCTGGCACAGATACGCAGTATTTT.

This clonotype was detected ten times or more. The chain recombines TRBV20-1 with TRBJ2-3, with D possibly TRBD1 on 5 matching bases. V shed 1 base and J shed 3 bases, with 8 bases lying between them. CDR1 is DFQATT, CDR2 SNEGSKA, per germline (reference sequence). There are 13 residues in the CDR3. The CDR3 region has the DNA TGCAGTGCTAGAGGGTCAGGGACAGATACGCAGTATTTT. Encoded protein: CSARGSGTDTQYF.

The table lists this clonotype with many counts. The chain is built from TRBV11-3 and TRBJ1-4; D is unclear. The V end was cut by 1 base, the J end by 6 bases, with 15 bases between. This CDR3 comprises 16 residues. Per the germline V gene, CDR1 is SGHNT and CDR2 is YENEEA. For the CDR3, the DNA is TGTGCCAGCAGCTTAGCCCAAGGAAGGATGCATGAAAAACTGTTTTTT. As protein: CASSLAQGRMHEKLFF.

A remark on this clonotype: It may be a read error: a sequence one base away is much more abundant. This chain connects TRBV5-1 to TRBJ1-3; D ambiguous. Germline V lookup: CDR1 SGHRS, CDR2 YFSETQ. The CDR3 totals 14 residues. The CDR3 loop is CAGSPAPSGNTIYF. In nucleotides, the CDR3 is TGCGCCGGCAGCCCGGCTCCTTCTGGAAACACCATATATTTT.

The table lists this clonotype with many counts. The chain recombines TRBV19 with TRBJ1-1; D unresolved. The CDR3 is 12 residues long. Germline V gives CDR1 LNHDA, CDR2 SQIVND (reference sequence). With 5 bases removed from V and 0 bases from J, the gap between germline ends came to 4 bases. CDR3 nucleotide sequence: TGTGCCAGTAGTGCAATGAACACTGAAGCTTTCTTT. Its protein is CASSAMNTEAFF.

This clonotype was seen many times. This chain joins TRBV7-8 and TRBJ2-7; TRBD1 matches at 7 bases. J gave up 3 bases and V 3 bases, and 5 bases lay outside the gene matches. This CDR3 contains 14 residues. CDR1 is SGHVS, CDR2 FQNEAQ, per germline. CDR3 nucleotide sequence: TGTGCCAGCAGCTTTGAGGGGACAGACTACGAGCAGTACTTC. Its translation is CASSFEGTDYEQYF.

On this clonotype itself: This may be a read error, as it is one base from a much larger clone. The chain uses TRBV7-2 and TRBJ2-5, with D possibly being TRBD1 or TRBD2 (5 bases each). This CDR3 spans 12 amino acids. From germline, CDR1 is SGHTA and CDR2 FQGNSA. V shed 0 bases and J shed 12 bases, with 11 bases lying between them. This CDR3 reads CASSLAGVSKYF. The CDR3 coding sequence is TGTGCCAGCAGCTTAGCGGGGGTTTCTAAGTACTTC.

As to this clonotype: A much larger clone lies a single base off, so this may be a read error. The CDR3 protein is CAGSQVPYEQYF. As DNA, the CDR3 is TGCGCCGGCAGCCAAGTTCCATACGAGCAGTACTTC. V is TRBV4-1 and J is TRBJ2-7, with unresolved D. Germline-derived CDR1 and CDR2 are MGHRA and YSYEKL. The CDR3 consists of 12 residues.

A word on this clonotype: A read error may account for a junction end that differs from germline. This chain connects TRBV6-2 or TRBV6-3 to TRBJ1-1; D is unclear. CDR1 and CDR2 (germline): MNHEY, SVGEGT. The CDR3 covers 13 residues. This CDR3 is CTSRFQRNTEAFF. CDR3 bases: TGTACCAGCAGATTTCAGAGGAACACTGAAGCATTCTTT.

In this sample, this clonotype turned up many times. The chain combines TRBV20-1 with TRBJ1-6; a weak D match, TRBD1 (6 bases). The germline V and J ends were trimmed by 6 bases and 12 bases, with 15 bases remaining between them. Germline assignment: CDR1 DFQATT and CDR2 SNEGSKA (reference sequence). The CDR3 length is 12 residues. The CDR3: CSAQQGGGPLHF. In DNA form, the CDR3 reads TGCAGTGCCCAACAGGGTGGGGGACCCCTCCACTTT.